This T cell receptor beta chain appears in the sequencing data of a study of PD-1 blockade in classical Hodgkin lymphoma. Autologous stem cell transplantation was followed by relapse in every patient, and brentuximab vedotin exposure varied. Magnetic negative selection was used to purify CD4+ T cells from thawed PBMCs. TCRdb's copy holds only in-frame clones and misses some; the assay was immunoSEQ multiplex PCR. The sample has 27,000 or so clones, roughly 80% seen once. A word on this clone: Its antigen is currently unknown.

V shed 6 bases and J shed 5 bases, with 15 bases lying between them. The germline gives CDR1 MDHEN, CDR2 SYDVKM. The CDR3 spans 14 residues. Findings of the study overall: Exclusion was applied to patients who started nivolumab under 1 year after ASCT.

The sample was CD4+ T cells from blood, taken at baseline. This receptor was obtained from a human donor with classical Hodgkin lymphoma. This chain uses TRBV28 with TRBJ2-3; D unresolved. The CDR3: CASRSPETIDTQYF. The DNA of the CDR3 is TGTGCCAGCAGATCGCCGGAAACGATAGATACGCAGTATTTT.